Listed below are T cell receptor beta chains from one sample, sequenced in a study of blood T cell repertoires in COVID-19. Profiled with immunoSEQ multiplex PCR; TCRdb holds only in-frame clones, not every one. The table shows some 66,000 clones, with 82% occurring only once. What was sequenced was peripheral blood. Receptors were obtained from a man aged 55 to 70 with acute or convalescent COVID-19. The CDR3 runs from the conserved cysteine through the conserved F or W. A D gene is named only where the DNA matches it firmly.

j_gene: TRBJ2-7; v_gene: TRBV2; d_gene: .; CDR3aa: CASSQRLRYEQYF
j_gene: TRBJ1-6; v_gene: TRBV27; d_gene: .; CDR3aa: CASSPYNSPLHF
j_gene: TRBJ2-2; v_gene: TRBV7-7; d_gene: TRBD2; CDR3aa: CASSSTGTSGGTGELFF
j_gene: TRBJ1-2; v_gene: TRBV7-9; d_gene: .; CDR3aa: CASSLAVGGYGYTF
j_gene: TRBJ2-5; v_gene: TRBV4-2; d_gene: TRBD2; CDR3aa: CASSQDPGLAGVAETQYF
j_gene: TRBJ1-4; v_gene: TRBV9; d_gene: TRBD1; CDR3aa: CASSVGDRNEKLFF
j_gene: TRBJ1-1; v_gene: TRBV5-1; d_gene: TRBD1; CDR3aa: CASSLAGTENTEAFF
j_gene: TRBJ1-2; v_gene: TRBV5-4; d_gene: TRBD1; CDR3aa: CASSFPGQGYGYTF
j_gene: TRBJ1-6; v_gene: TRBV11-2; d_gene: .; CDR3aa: CASSPSLNSPLHF
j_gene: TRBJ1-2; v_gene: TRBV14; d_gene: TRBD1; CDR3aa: CASTRTGRNYGYTF
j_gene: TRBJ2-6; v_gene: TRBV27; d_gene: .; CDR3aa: CASSARGAGANVLTF
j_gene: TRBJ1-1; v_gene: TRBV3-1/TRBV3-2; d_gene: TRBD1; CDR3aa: CASSQGTGVNTEAFF
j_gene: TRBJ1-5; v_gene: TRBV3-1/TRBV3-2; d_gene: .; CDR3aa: CASSQDSTGSQPQHF
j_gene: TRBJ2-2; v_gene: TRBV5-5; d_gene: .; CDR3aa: CASSLQTANTGELFF
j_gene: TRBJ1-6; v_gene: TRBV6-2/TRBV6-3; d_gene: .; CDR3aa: CASSYAAGSTYNSPLHF